This T cell receptor beta chain was documented in a study of blood T cell repertoires in COVID-19. In the study overall: Samples came from the United States, Italy and Spain, spanning acute and convalescent COVID-19. PBMCs, B-cell-depleted T cells, or T cells were the source of the cDNA or gDNA that made up the material.

This CDR3 contains 13 residues. Germline assignment: CDR1 KGHSH and CDR2 LQKENI. V was trimmed by 4 bases and J by 3 bases, leaving 6 bases between them. Per the study methods: Amplification with reference gene primers provided the estimates of nucleated cell counts. Assay: immunoSEQ multiplex PCR; the TCRdb copy retains only in-frame clones and omits some. V, J and clone size are those of that table, while D and trimming were read from the DNA. The data show roughly 70,000 clones, 88% seen once. This chain links TRBV18 with TRBJ2-2, with TRBD1 as a possible D gene (5 bases). The source is a human donor in a cohort sampled during active COVID-19. Specimen: peripheral blood. CDR3 region: CASSLRDTGELFF. In DNA form, the CDR3 reads TGTGCCAGCTCACTCAGGGACACCGGGGAGCTGTTTTTT.